The 9 T cell receptor beta chains below all came from one sample that was sequenced in a study of control samples from healthy donors and cancer patients (dated by TCRdb to 2019 to 2021). Libraries were constructed by the immunoSEQ multiplex PCR assay. TCRdb's version of the immuneACCESS table is confined to in-frame rearrangements and falls short of the full clone set. An unresolved V gene accounts for under half of the shortfall where checked; the remainder is of unknown origin. This sample lists under 450,000 clones; around 90% were detected once. The leading ten clones occupy 5% to 8% of the sample. The sequenced material came from PBMCs. The receptors stem from a man aged 35-49 years with head and neck cancer.

The chain has TRBV19 and TRBJ2-7; 8 nucleotides agree with TRBD2. Germline lookup yields CDR1 LNHDA and CDR2 SQIVND (reference sequence). After removal of 3 bases from V and 1 base from J, the junction contained 2 bases not matched to a gene. The CDR3 has 14 residues. The chain's CDR3 is CASSIGTRSYEQYF. As DNA, the CDR3 is TGTGCCAGTAGTATCGGGACTAGATCCTACGAGCAGTACTTC.

The chain combines TRBV9 with TRBJ2-3; TRBD2 aligns across 9 bases. Germline V gene lookup returns CDR1 SGDLS and CDR2 YYNGEE. J lost 2 bases, V lost 0 bases, and 4 bases had no gene match. CDR3 length: 16 amino acids. The CDR3 nucleotides read TGTGCCAGCAGCGTAGAGGCGGGGGGGACCACAGATACGCAGTATTTT. Protein: CASSVEAGGTTDTQYF.

The J gene is TRBJ2-3, the V gene TRBV5-1, with D maybe TRBD1 (6 bases). Germline V gene lookup returns CDR1 SGHRS and CDR2 YFSETQ. V shed 7 bases and J shed 2 bases, with 11 bases lying between them. The CDR3 contains 13 residues. The CDR3 nucleotides are TGCGCCAGCTGGGGGCAGATCACAGATACGCAGTATTTT. Translating it yields CASWGQITDTQYF. The full variable domain, completed using reference TRBV5-1 and TRBJ2-3, is KAGVTQTPRYLIKTRGQQVTLSCSPISGHRSVSWYQQTPGQGLQFLFEYFSETQRNKGNFPGRFSGRQFSNSRSEMNVSTLELGDSALYLCASWGQITDTQYFGPGTRLTVL.

With regard to this clone: The sample has other DNA sequences that encode this CDR3 too. The V gene is TRBV18, the J gene TRBJ1-4; the D is unclear. The CDR3 covers 13 residues. Between the trimmed V and J ends, which lost 3 bases and 0 bases, there was a span of 2 bases. The V gene's germline CDR1 is KGHSH and CDR2 LQKENI. As DNA, the CDR3 is TGTGCCAGCTCACCCGCAACTAATGAAAAACTGTTTTTT. Its translation: CASSPATNEKLFF.

The rearrangement links TRBV28 to TRBJ1-1; D is ambiguous. The V end lost 2 bases, the J end lost 6 bases, and 13 bases lay between the germline ends. CDR3 length: 14 amino acids. The germline gives CDR1 MDHEN, CDR2 SYDVKM. The CDR3 reads CASSLKPPLSEAFF. CDR3 DNA sequence: TGTGCCAGCAGTTTAAAACCCCCGCTTTCTGAAGCTTTCTTT.

The chain links TRBV4-2 to TRBJ1-5; 7 bases agree with TRBD1. Germline CDR1 and CDR2: LGHNA and YNFKEQ. After removal of 2 bases from V and 3 bases from J, the junction contained 4 bases not matched to a gene. CDR3 size: 15 residues. The CDR3: CASSQLTGSNQPQHF. CDR3 coding DNA: TGTGCCAGCAGCCAATTGACAGGGTCCAATCAGCCCCAGCATTTT.

This chain connects TRBV3-1 (or the pseudogene TRBV3-2) to TRBJ1-2, with D unclear. The CDR3 is made up of 16 amino acids. With 4 bases removed from V and 2 bases from J, the gap between germline ends came to 17 bases. Germline CDR1 and CDR2: LGHDT and YNNKEL (reference sequence). The chain's CDR3 is CASSPRPGGLNYGYTF. The CDR3 region has the DNA TGTGCCAGCAGCCCCCGGCCCGGCGGTCTGAACTATGGCTACACCTTC.

The gene calls are TRBV6-5 and TRBJ2-3, with D perhaps TRBD1 or TRBD2 (5 bases each). Germline values: CDR1 MNHEY, CDR2 SVGAGI. The CDR3 covers 14 residues. V lost 4 bases, J lost 4 bases, and 12 bases lay in between. The CDR3 DNA follows: TGTGCCAGCAGTTCTGGGACCGAGGCAGATACGCAGTATTTT. It is translated as CASSSGTEADTQYF.

The chain joins TRBV2 to TRBJ2-7; no firm D call. CDR1 and CDR2 (germline): SNHLY, FYNNEI. The CDR3 covers 13 residues. Between the trimmed V and J ends, which lost 4 bases and 7 bases, there was a span of 14 bases. The CDR3 region has the DNA TGTGCCAGCAGTGGGCCCGCCCGGCGGGAGCAGTACTTC. Protein sequence: CASSGPARREQYF.